The 18 T cell receptor beta chains reported below all come from one sample, sequenced in a study of blood T cell repertoires in COVID-19. Clones were sequenced by immunoSEQ multiplex PCR, and TCRdb holds only the in-frame ones, with some missing. The profile shows roughly 120,000 clones, roughly nine tenths of them singletons. The specimen sequenced was peripheral blood. Receptor source: a man between 70 and 80 years old who had recovered from COVID-19.

In its sample, this clone was seen a few times. The V and J genes are TRBV3-1 (or the pseudogene TRBV3-2) and TRBJ1-6; 8 bases map to TRBD1. Germline lookup yields CDR1 LGHDT and CDR2 YNNKEL (reference sequence). The CDR3 has 16 amino acids. V shed 1 base and J 14 bases; nucleotides not matched to a gene: 13. The CDR3 loop is CASSQGIQGGFRTLHF. DNA of the CDR3: TGTGCCAGCAGCCAAGGGATACAGGGGGGATTTCGAACCCTCCACTTT.

This clone was counted a single time. CDR3 DNA: TGTGCCAGCAGCTCGTTAGGGGGGAACACCGGGGAGCTGTTTTTT. Protein: CASSSLGGNTGELFF. The chain links TRBV7-8 to TRBJ2-2; D perhaps matches TRBD1 (6 bases). The CDR3 is made up of 15 amino acids. CDR1 is SGHVS and CDR2 is FQNEAQ in the germline V gene. The V end lost 4 bases, the J end lost 1 base, and 10 bases lay between the germline ends.

The chain employs TRBV7-9 and TRBJ2-5; 7 bases match TRBD1. Germline CDR1 SEHNR, CDR2 FQNEAQ (reference sequence). The CDR3 runs 15 residues. The junction had 10 bases not matched to a gene; V was cut back by 5 bases and J by 4 bases. CDR3 amino acids: CASSHTDRVRETQYF. The CDR3 DNA is TGTGCCAGCAGCCATACCGACAGGGTGAGAGAGACCCAGTACTTC.

V gene TRBV3-1 (or the pseudogene TRBV3-2) combines with J gene TRBJ1-3; D is perhaps TRBD1 (5 bases). The V gene lost 2 bases and the J gene lost 0 bases, with 14 bases spanning the gap. The CDR3 contains 17 residues. Germline assignment: CDR1 LGHDT and CDR2 YNNKEL (reference sequence). The CDR3 region is CASSQKPTANSGNTIYF. CDR3 sequence (DNA): TGTGCCAGCAGCCAAAAACCGACAGCGAACTCTGGAAACACCATATATTTT.

The gene calls are TRBV4-2 and TRBJ2-6; 8 nucleotides align to TRBD1. V dropped 4 bases and J dropped 2; count of bases not matched to a gene: 10. The CDR3 contains 18 residues. CDR1 is LGHNA and CDR2 is YNFKEQ in the germline V gene. This CDR3 reads CASSRRGRMGAGANVLTF. For the CDR3, the DNA is TGTGCCAGCAGCCGCAGGGGGCGCATGGGCGCTGGGGCCAACGTCCTGACTTTC.

V usage is TRBV6-5 and J usage is TRBJ2-7; D perhaps matches TRBD2 (6 bases). Trimming shortened V by 2 bases and J by 3 bases, and 11 bases separated the two germline ends. Germline V gene sequence: CDR1 MNHEY, CDR2 SVGAGI. This CDR3 is 14 amino acids long. In DNA, the CDR3 is TGTGCCAGCAGTTACAACCGGGAGATCTACGAGCAGTACTTC. Translation: CASSYNREIYEQYF.

This clone came up once. The genes are TRBV11-2 and TRBJ2-7; 9 positions match TRBD1. V was pared by 5 bases and J by 5 bases, with 7 bases of the junction left unmatched. This CDR3 contains 14 residues. From germline, CDR1 is SGHAT and CDR2 FQNNGV. CDR3 nucleotides: TGTGCCAGCAGCCCCTGGACAGGGGTGAACGAGCAGTACTTC. This encodes CASSPWTGVNEQYF.

This clone was seen more than once but under ten times. This CDR3 reads CASSQDWGGPGNTIYF. The CDR3 region has the DNA TGTGCCAGCAGCCAAGATTGGGGAGGTCCTGGAAACACCATATATTTT. The rearrangement joins TRBV3-1 (or the pseudogene TRBV3-2) to TRBJ1-3; D remains unclear. Between the trimmed V and J ends, which lost 0 bases and 2 bases, there was a span of 11 bases. Germline CDR1 LGHDT, CDR2 YNNKEL (reference sequence). This CDR3 is 16 amino acids long.

This clone came up a few times. V and J are TRBV7-8 and TRBJ2-1; 9 bases fit TRBD2. The trim removed 5 bases at V and 7 bases at J, leaving 9 bases unmatched. This CDR3 is 15 amino acids long. CDR1 SGHVS and CDR2 FQNEAQ come from the germline V gene. The CDR3 sequence is CASSTWRGGGNEQFF. In DNA, the CDR3 is TGTGCCAGCAGCACTTGGCGGGGGGGAGGAAATGAGCAGTTCTTC.

This chain joins TRBV10-2 and TRBJ1-2; D uncertain. The ends were cut back, 2 bases at V and 8 bases at J, with 9 bases in the middle. The CDR3 is made up of 12 amino acids. Germline CDR1 is WSHSY and CDR2 is SAAADI. This CDR3 is CASSEIGWGYTF. CDR3 in DNA: TGCGCCAGCAGTGAGATCGGGTGGGGCTACACCTTC.

The chain recombines TRBV5-1 with TRBJ2-2; 8 bases match TRBD1. The V gene end was trimmed by 4 bases and the J gene end by 2 bases; junction bases not matched to a gene: 4. The CDR3 has 15 amino acids. Germline V CDR1 and CDR2: SGHRS, YFSETQ. This CDR3 reads CASSMGQDNTGELFF. The CDR3 DNA follows: TGCGCCAGCAGCATGGGACAGGATAACACCGGGGAGCTGTTTTTT.

This chain links TRBV27 with TRBJ2-7; no definite D call. The germline gives CDR1 MNHEY, CDR2 SMNVEV (reference sequence). The CDR3 sequence is 11 residues long. V dropped 3 bases and J dropped 5 bases, with 5 bases sitting between them. Here the CDR3 DNA reads TGTGCCAGCAGTTTCCGGGACGAGCAGTACTTC. Translated: CASSFRDEQYF.

The sample holds a few counts of this clone. This rearrangement joins TRBV7-9 to TRBJ1-6; no reliable D call. The germline CDR1 and CDR2 sequences are SEHNR and FQNEAQ (reference sequence). The CDR3 consists of 14 residues. Trimming cost V 1 base and J 9 bases, with 10 bases left between them. CDR3 sequence: CASSLEQQSSPLHF. CDR3 nucleotide sequence: TGTGCCAGCAGCTTAGAACAGCAGTCTTCACCCCTCCACTTT. The full variable domain, with the rest looked up from reference TRBV7-9 and TRBJ1-6, is DTGVSQNPRHKITKRGQNVTFRCDPISEHNRLYWYRQTLGQGPEFLTYFQNEAQLEKSRLLSDRFSAERPKGSFSTLEIQRTEQGDSAMYLCASSLEQQSSPLHFGNGTRLTVT.

The genes are TRBV28 and TRBJ2-5; 7 bases align to TRBD1. The length of the CDR3 is 13 residues. V shed 5 bases and J 5 bases; nucleotides not matched to a gene: 5. Per the germline V gene, CDR1 is MDHEN and CDR2 is SYDVKM. CDR3: CASSPRGRETQYF. The CDR3 nucleotides read TGTGCCAGCAGTCCGAGGGGGCGGGAGACCCAGTACTTC.

The chain employs TRBV24-1 and TRBJ2-1; TRBD2 matches 11 bases. The CDR3 totals 16 residues. CDR1 KGHDR and CDR2 SFDVKD come from the germline V gene. V gave up 1 base and J gave up 8 bases; unmatched junction bases: 6. The CDR3 coding sequence is TGTGCCACCAGTGATTTTAGCGGGAGGGCCGGCGATGAGCAGTTCTTC. Protein sequence: CATSDFSGRAGDEQFF.

This clone was seen a single time. The V gene is TRBV15, the J gene TRBJ2-7, with TRBD1 matching over 8 bases. The germline CDR1 and CDR2 sequences are LNHNV and YYDKDF (reference sequence). Trimming cost V 5 bases and J 0 bases; bases outside gene matches: 9. CDR3 length: 16 residues. The CDR3 DNA is TGTGCCACCAGCCTCTCGACAGGGGCGCTCTCCTACGAGCAGTACTTC. Encoded protein: CATSLSTGALSYEQYF.

The chain combines TRBV5-1 with TRBJ2-7, with D tentatively TRBD1 (6 bases). Germline lookup yields CDR1 SGHRS and CDR2 YFSETQ. This CDR3 is built from 13 residues. V was clipped by 1 base and J by 5 bases, with 10 bases between them. CDR3 loop: CASSLNRVHEQYF. CDR3 DNA sequence: TGCGCCAGCAGCTTGAACAGGGTCCACGAGCAGTACTTC.

V is TRBV5-1 and J is TRBJ2-3; 9 positions match TRBD2. The germline CDR1 and CDR2 sequences are SGHRS and YFSETQ. This CDR3 comprises 16 residues. Germline trimming cut 4 bases from V and 0 bases from J; bases unmatched to any gene: 6. In nucleotides, the CDR3 is TGCGCCAGCAGCCCCGGACTAGCGTCTAGCACAGATACGCAGTATTTT. Translating gives CASSPGLASSTDTQYF.